These T cell receptor beta chains were read from a single sample in a study of cytomegalovirus exposure and HLA in healthy donors. The assay was immunoSEQ multiplex PCR, and TCRdb's table has in-frame clones only and misses some. The table shows 150,000 to 200,000 clones, with nearly 70% occurring only once. Sequenced: PBMCs. All receptors come from a young man in good health and CMV-seropositive. Both conserved end residues are part of each CDR3. The D gene is left open where the match is weak. Part of the rows lack a size; the others show once, few, many or a class for expanded clones.

CDR3nt	CDR3aa	abundance	d_gene	v_gene	j_gene
TGTGCCAGCTCACTGCCGGGCACTGAAGCTTTCTTT	CASSLPGTEAFF	.	.	TRBV18	TRBJ1-1
TGTGCCATCAGTGAACGTTCCGGGGTAAATCAGCCCCAGCATTTT	CAISERSGVNQPQHF	.	.	TRBV10-3	TRBJ1-5
TGTGCCAGCAGCTTTAATTCCAACACTGAAGCTTTCTTT	CASSFNSNTEAFF	.	.	TRBV6-5	TRBJ1-1
TGTGCCAGCAGCGAGGGACAGGCCCACTACGAGCAGTACTTC	CASSEGQAHYEQYF	.	TRBD1	TRBV5-6	TRBJ2-7
TGTGCCAGTACGAAACAGGGGGATGCAGATACGCAGTATTTT	CASTKQGDADTQYF	.	TRBD1	TRBV6-1	TRBJ2-3
TGCGCCAGCAGCTCAGCCGGGACTAGCGGGAGAGTGTCCTACAATGAGCAGTTCTTC	CASSSAGTSGRVSYNEQFF	.	TRBD2	TRBV5-1	TRBJ2-1
TGTGCCATCAGTGAGGGCAGGGCGAGCGAGACCCAGTACTTC	CAISEGRASETQYF	.	.	TRBV10-3	TRBJ2-5
TGCGCCAGCAGCGAGGCGGGGGTCTATGGCTACACCTTC	CASSEAGVYGYTF	.	.	TRBV4-1	TRBJ1-2
TGTGCCAGCAGCCAAAGAGAGGGGCGGGGTCTGAATGAGCAGTTCTTC	CASSQREGRGLNEQFF	once	.	TRBV11-2	TRBJ2-1
TGTGCCAGCTCAAGACTAGATAGAGAAGAGACCCAGTACTTC	CASSRLDREETQYF	.	.	TRBV18	TRBJ2-5
TGCGCCAGCAGAGTGGGACTAGCGGGCTACAATGAGCAGTTCTTC	CASRVGLAGYNEQFF	.	TRBD2	TRBV5-1	TRBJ2-1
TGCGCCAGCAGTCGAATCGGGACAGGGCCTTACAATGAGCAGTTCTTC	CASSRIGTGPYNEQFF	.	TRBD1	TRBV4-1	TRBJ2-1
TGTGCCAGCAGTCCAGCGGATACGCAGTATTTT	CASSPADTQYF	few	.	TRBV5-5	TRBJ2-3
TGTGCCAGCAGTTACTCAGACAGGTTCTACGAGCAGTACTTC	CASSYSDRFYEQYF	few	.	TRBV6-6	TRBJ2-7
TGTGCCAGCAGCCTGCGAGCGGGAGGACGAGAGACCCAGTACTTC	CASSLRAGGRETQYF	.	TRBD2	TRBV14	TRBJ2-5
TGCGCCAGCAGCCAAGTCTCCTGGACTAGCGCGACCGGGGAGCTGTTTTTT	CASSQVSWTSATGELFF	.	TRBD2	TRBV4-1	TRBJ2-2
TGTGCCAGCTCCCCGGGGGGGGACGCAGATACGCAGTATTTT	CASSPGGDADTQYF	.	TRBD2	TRBV18	TRBJ2-3
TGTGCCAGCAGAGAGACAGGGGGGAACACCGGGGAGCTGTTTTTT	CASRETGGNTGELFF	.	TRBD1	TRBV27	TRBJ2-2
TGCAGCGTCCTCTTAACTGAAGCTTTCTTT	CSVLLTEAFF	.	.	TRBV29-1	TRBJ1-1
TGTGCCATCAGTGACCCAGGGGGCCGCAGGGAGCAGTACTTC	CAISDPGGRREQYF	.	TRBD1	TRBV10-3	TRBJ2-7
TGTGCCAGCAGCCTACGGGAGGGAGTTGAGCAGTTCTTC	CASSLREGVEQFF	.	TRBD2	TRBV2	TRBJ2-1
TGTGCCAGCAGCCAAAGGACACGAATCTTAAATCAGCCCCAGCATTTT	CASSQRTRILNQPQHF	.	.	TRBV7-8	TRBJ1-5
TGTGCCAGTAGTGAACGTGGACAGATCCCCTACGAGCAGTACTTC	CASSERGQIPYEQYF	.	.	TRBV6-1	TRBJ2-7
TGCGCCAGCAGACTGGGGACAGGGGCAAACTCTGAAGCTTTCTTT	CASRLGTGANSEAFF	.	TRBD1	TRBV5-1	TRBJ1-1
TGTGCCAGCAGTTACAAGGGACTAGCGGGAGTTGGGGAGCAGTTCTTC	CASSYKGLAGVGEQFF	.	TRBD2	TRBV6-5	TRBJ2-1
TGTGCCATCAGTGAGGGGCCGCTTAGGGGCTACACCTTC	CAISEGPLRGYTF	few	.	TRBV10-3	TRBJ1-2
TGTGCCTGGAGTGTTTCAGAGCGAGCTTTCTTT	CAWSVSERAFF	.	.	TRBV30	TRBJ1-1
TGTGCCATCAGATCAACAGGGGATGGAAACACCATATATTTT	CAIRSTGDGNTIYF	.	TRBD1	TRBV10-3	TRBJ1-3
TGTGCCAGTAGCACCGGACTAGCGGGAGAAGGGGAGACCCAGTACTTC	CASSTGLAGEGETQYF	.	TRBD2	TRBV19	TRBJ2-5
TGCGCCTGGAGGGGCTTTCCGAACCGCCTCGAGCAGTACTTC	CAWRGFPNRLEQYF	.	.	TRBV30	TRBJ2-7
TGTGCCAGCAGCTTAGGCATGGGACTAGCGAATGAGCAGTTCTTC	CASSLGMGLANEQFF	.	TRBD2	TRBV7-6	TRBJ2-1
TGTGCCAGTACCGAGGAAACAGGGGTGAGGCCCCAGCATTTT	CASTEETGVRPQHF	.	TRBD1	TRBV19	TRBJ1-5
TGTGCCAGCACCAGCGGGACAGGGGAGGTGCAGTATTTT	CASTSGTGEVQYF	.	TRBD1	TRBV2	TRBJ2-3
TGTGCCAGCAGTTATAACGAGCAGTACTTC	CASSYNEQYF	.	.	TRBV2	TRBJ2-7
TGTGCCAGCAGTTTAAGACAGATGAACACTGAAGCTTTCTTT	CASSLRQMNTEAFF	.	.	TRBV28	TRBJ1-1
TGTGCCAGTGCGACAGGGGGGAACTATGGCTACACCTTC	CASATGGNYGYTF	few	TRBD1	TRBV9	TRBJ1-2
TGTGCCTCCACTAGCGGGAGTCTCAATGAGCAGTTCTTC	CASTSGSLNEQFF	few	TRBD2	TRBV30	TRBJ2-1
TGCGCCAGCACGACAGGGATCCCCTACGAGCAGTACTTC	CASTTGIPYEQYF	.	TRBD1	TRBV4-1	TRBJ2-7
TGTGCCAGTAGTATAGATGGGGCCCTTGAGCAGTTCTTC	CASSIDGALEQFF	.	.	TRBV19	TRBJ2-1
TGTGCCACCAGCAGGCCCGGGACTAGGAATGAGCAGTTCTTC	CATSRPGTRNEQFF	.	TRBD2	TRBV15	TRBJ2-1
TGCGCCAGCGCACAGGGAAGCGGGAGATTCTTAAATGAGCAGTTCTTC	CASAQGSGRFLNEQFF	.	TRBD2	TRBV10-2	TRBJ2-1
TGTGCCAGCAGTGGCTCGGGGACTGGGGCCAACGTCCTGACTTTC	CASSGSGTGANVLTF	few	.	TRBV6-1	TRBJ2-6
TGCGCCAGCAGTCAACCGGGACAGGGCGTATGCACTGAAGCTTTCTTT	CASSQPGQGVCTEAFF	.	TRBD1	TRBV23-1	TRBJ1-1
TGTGCCAGCAGTCAAGGGCAGGACAATGAGCAGTTCTTC	CASSQGQDNEQFF	.	.	TRBV2	TRBJ2-1
TGCGCCAGCACCTTTACCCGGGGGGTCCACCAAGAGACCCAGTACTTC	CASTFTRGVHQETQYF	.	TRBD2	TRBV5-1	TRBJ2-5
TGTGCCAGCAGTCCCGGGACAGGGTTCTACAATGAGCAGTTCTTC	CASSPGTGFYNEQFF	.	TRBD1	TRBV28	TRBJ2-1
TGTGCCAGCAGCCTTGGCTGGAACACTGAAGCTTTCTTT	CASSLGWNTEAFF	.	.	TRBV2	TRBJ1-1
TGCGCCAGCAGCTTGAGAAATCCCGGGACAGGGGGGCCAGTCTATGGCTACACCTTC	CASSLRNPGTGGPVYGYTF	.	TRBD1	TRBV5-1	TRBJ1-2
TGTGCCAGCAGAAGGACAGATAGAAATCAAGAGACCCAGTACTTC	CASRRTDRNQETQYF	few	.	TRBV2	TRBJ2-5
TGTGCCAGCAGCGTAGACGGTCAGTTAGCGGGAGGTACCTACAATGAGCAGTTCTTC	CASSVDGQLAGGTYNEQFF	.	TRBD2	TRBV9	TRBJ2-1
TGTGCCACCAGCAGAGGATTACAGGGGGTAAACACCGGGGAGCTGTTTTTT	CATSRGLQGVNTGELFF	.	TRBD1	TRBV15	TRBJ2-2
TGCGCCAGCAGCTTTGGATTCACAGGGGTTTCCTACGAGCAGTACTTC	CASSFGFTGVSYEQYF	.	TRBD1	TRBV5-1	TRBJ2-7
TGTGCCAGCAGTGAGGGCCCGAACACTGAAGCTTTCTTT	CASSEGPNTEAFF	few	.	TRBV2	TRBJ1-1
TGTGCCAGCAGCCTAAAACCGGGAAGCAATCAGCCCCAGCATTTT	CASSLKPGSNQPQHF	few	.	TRBV27	TRBJ1-5
TGTGCCAGCAGCTGGGCCGGGACAGGGTATGGCTACACCTTC	CASSWAGTGYGYTF	.	TRBD1	TRBV7-8	TRBJ1-2
TGTGCCAGCAGCCAGACAGGGGACTATGGCTACACCTTC	CASSQTGDYGYTF	.	TRBD1	TRBV4-2	TRBJ1-2